This T cell receptor beta chain was identified in a study of ipilimumab plus nivolumab after autologous stem cell transplantation. This CDR3 has 13 amino acids. The V end was cut by 4 bases, the J end by 3 bases, with 10 bases between. Germline CDR1 reads MNHNY; CDR2 reads SVGAGI (reference sequence). Method: immunoSEQ multiplex PCR; TCRdb's copy keeps in-frame clones and lacks some. Seen here are fewer than 95,000 clones, 83% observed once, and the top ten hold 2% to 2.5%. The specimen comprised PBMCs, sampled in a trial of ipilimumab plus nivolumab as post-transplant consolidation. This sequence was found in a male donor with diffuse large B-cell lymphoma. V gene TRBV6-6 combines with J gene TRBJ2-7; tentatively, D is TRBD1 (6 bases). As DNA, the CDR3 is TGTGCCAGCAGTTCTGCGACAGGCTACGAGCAGTACTTC. This gives the protein CASSSATGYEQYF.